The TCR beta chain described here comes from a study of T cells in Graves' hyperthyroidism and ophthalmopathy. Study-level findings and limits: Stable hyperthyroidism was separated from ophthalmopathy by a model based on 13 V-J features.

Comment on this clonotype: The antigen is undetermined.

Researchers took RNA transcripts and amplified the TCR beta CDR3 regions from them. When the TCR CDR3 underwent first-round RT-PCR, the HTBI primer set was used. TCRdb used MiXCR to reprocess the multiplex PCR reads, holding one entry per CDR3 protein. This sample carries hundreds of thousands of distinct CDR3 sequences, around 13% of them seen once, and the ten largest clones take 20% to 25%. The CDR3 is 15 amino acids. Unmatched junction bases numbered 4, after V lost 3 bases and J lost 6 bases. CDR1 is LGHNA, CDR2 YNFKEQ, per germline. V gene TRBV4-2 combines with J gene TRBJ2-2, with 10 bases lining up with TRBD2. Sequenced input: blood. This TCR was sampled from a woman between 25 and 40 years old with Graves' hyperthyroidism. The CDR3 nucleotides read TGTGCCAGCAGCCATCACGGGACTAGCGCCGGGGAGCTGTTTTTT. It specifies CASSHHGTSAGELFF.